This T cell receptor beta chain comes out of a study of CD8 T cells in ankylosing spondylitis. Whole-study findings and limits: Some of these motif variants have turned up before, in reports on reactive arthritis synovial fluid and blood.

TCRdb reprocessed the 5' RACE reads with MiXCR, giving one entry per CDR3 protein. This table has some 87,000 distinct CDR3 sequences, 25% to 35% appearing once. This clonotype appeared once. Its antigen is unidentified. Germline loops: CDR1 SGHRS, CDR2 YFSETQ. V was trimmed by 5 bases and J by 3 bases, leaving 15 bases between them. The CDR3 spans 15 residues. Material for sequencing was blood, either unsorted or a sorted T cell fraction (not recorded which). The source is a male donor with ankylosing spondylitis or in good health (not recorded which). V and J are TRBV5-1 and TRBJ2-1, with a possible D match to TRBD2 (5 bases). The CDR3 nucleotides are TGCGCCAGCAGAGTTGGACTCCAGGACTACAATGAGCAGTTCTTC. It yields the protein CASRVGLQDYNEQFF. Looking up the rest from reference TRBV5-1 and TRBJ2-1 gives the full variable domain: KAGVTQTPRYLIKTRGQQVTLSCSPISGHRSVSWYQQTPGQGLQFLFEYFSETQRNKGNFPGRFSGRQFSNSRSEMNVSTLELGDSALYLCASRVGLQDYNEQFFGPGTRLTVL.